The 19 T cell receptor beta chains in this list originate from one sample, sequenced in a study of regulatory T cells in long-lasting Graves disease. Libraries of TCR beta came from iRepertoire HTBI primers plus Arm-PCR of CDR3 regions. TCRdb used MiXCR to reprocess the multiplex PCR reads, holding one entry per CDR3 protein. This sample has 550,000 to 650,000 distinct CDR3 sequences, with around 16% found just once. Regarding time point: newly diagnosed GD, antithyroid drugs for less than 3 months. Extracted PBMC RNA gave rise to the TCR library. This sample also appeared in a second study, on T cells in Graves' hyperthyroidism and ophthalmopathy.

The sequencing used peripheral blood mononuclear cells (PBMCs), collected at new diagnosis, from a patient treated with antithyroid drugs. These receptors all come from a man aged 18 to 30 with Graves disease.

This clonotype was counted ten times or more. The chain combines TRBV7-9 with TRBJ2-7; possibly TRBD1 for D (6 bases). V lost 4 bases, J lost 4 bases, and 11 bases lay in between. Germline-derived CDR1 and CDR2 are SEHNR and FQNEAQ (reference sequence). There are 13 residues in the CDR3. CDR3 sequence: CASSYRELYEQYF. CDR3 sequence (DNA): TGTGCCAGCAGCTACAGGGAATTATACGAGCAGTACTTC.

This clonotype was detected many times. The chain joins TRBV12-3 or TRBV12-4 to TRBJ1-4; D not resolved. V lost 3 bases and J 7 bases, leaving 6 bases between the germline ends. This CDR3 region has 12 residues. The CDR3 sequence is CASSFLREKLFF. CDR3 DNA sequence: TGTGCCAGCAGTTTTCTCCGTGAAAAACTGTTTTTT.

This clonotype has a count of ten or more. The chain joins TRBV20-1 to TRBJ1-1, with D maybe TRBD1 (5 bases). This CDR3 is 13 amino acids long. Deletions cut 0 bases from V and 4 bases from J, with 9 bases between. Germline V gene data show CDR1 as DFQATT and CDR2 as SNEGSKA (reference sequence). The CDR3 here is CSARDGGGTEAFF. The CDR3 DNA sequence: TGCAGTGCTAGAGATGGGGGGGGCACTGAAGCTTTCTTT.

This clonotype was detected many times. The genes are TRBV28 and TRBJ1-5; 10 nucleotides agree with TRBD1. This CDR3 has 16 amino acids. The J segment lost 3 bases and the V segment lost 5 bases, leaving 7 bases of the junction unmatched. Germline loops: CDR1 MDHEN, CDR2 SYDVKM. CDR3 protein: CASSHGTGDVNQPQHF. The CDR3 DNA reads as TGTGCCAGCAGTCACGGGACAGGGGACGTCAATCAGCCCCAGCATTTT.

This clonotype was picked up a small number of times. J is TRBJ1-1 and V is TRBV10-3; 7 positions agree with TRBD1. The germline V gene encodes CDR1 ENHRY and CDR2 SYGVKD. Trimming removed 0 bases from V and 10 bases from J; junction bases left unmatched: 5. The CDR3 runs 13 residues. CDR3 residues: CAISESVAGGAFF. CDR3 DNA sequence: TGTGCCATCAGTGAGTCGGTCGCAGGGGGAGCTTTCTTT.

Turning to this clonotype: Relative to the germline gene, one junction end is altered; a read error may explain this. The gene calls are TRBV11-2 and TRBJ2-1, with 11 bases that match TRBD2. The CDR3 is made up of 17 amino acids. Germline assignment: CDR1 SGHAT and CDR2 FQNNGV. This CDR3 is CASSLVPTSGGYNEQLF. The CDR3 DNA is TGTGCCAGCAGCTTAGTTCCAACTAGCGGGGGCTACAATGAGCAGCTCTTC. The full variable domain, in which reference TRBV11-2 and TRBJ2-1 provide the parts outside the CDR3, is EAGVAQSPRYKIIEKRQSVAFWCNPISGHATLYWYQQILGQGPKLLIQFQNNGVVDDSQLPKDRFSAERLKGVDSTLKIQPAKLEDSAVYLCASSLVPTSGGYNEQLFGPGTRLTVL.

This clonotype was detected many times. The V call is TRBV7-9, the J call TRBJ1-1; D is unresolved. Germline CDR1 reads SEHNR; CDR2 reads FQNEAQ (reference sequence). The CDR3 is made up of 14 amino acids. V lost 5 bases to trimming and J lost 1 base, with 11 bases between them. The CDR3 DNA sequence: TGTGCCAGCAGCATGTCTGAGCGGAACACTGAAGCTTTCTTT. The encoded protein is CASSMSERNTEAFF.

V gene TRBV30 combines with J gene TRBJ2-1; D might be TRBD1 (6 bases). Trimming left V 0 bases short and J 3 bases short, with 12 bases between. The CDR3 has 15 residues. Germline CDR1 reads GTSNPN; CDR2 reads SVGIG (reference sequence). CDR3 region: CAWSVIGTSYNEQFF. For the CDR3, the DNA is TGTGCCTGGAGTGTAATAGGGACAAGCTACAATGAGCAGTTCTTC.

This clonotype came up many times. CDR3 amino acids: CAWSGSAAYEQYF. CDR3 nucleotides: TGTGCCTGGAGTGGCAGCGCCGCCTACGAGCAGTACTTC. V and J are TRBV30 and TRBJ2-7, with D unresolved. This CDR3 is built from 13 residues. Germline CDR1 reads GTSNPN; CDR2 reads SVGIG (reference sequence). The ends were cut back, 1 base at V and 2 bases at J, with 9 bases in the middle.

This chain connects TRBV18 to TRBJ2-5; D is possibly TRBD1 (6 bases). Germline values: CDR1 KGHSH, CDR2 LQKENI. The CDR3 contains 15 residues. Between the trimmed V and J ends, which lost 0 bases and 2 bases, there was a span of 10 bases. This chain's CDR3 is CASSPPDSIQETQYF. The CDR3 DNA reads TGTGCCAGCTCACCACCGGACAGCATACAAGAGACCCAGTACTTC. Looking up the rest from reference TRBV18 and TRBJ2-5 gives the full variable domain: NAGVMQNPRHLVRRRGQEARLRCSPMKGHSHVYWYRQLPEEGLKFMVYLQKENIIDESGMPKERFSAEFPKEGPSILRIQQVVRGDSAAYFCASSPPDSIQETQYFGPGTRLLVL.

This clonotype was picked up a small number of times. This rearrangement joins TRBV5-1 to TRBJ1-1; no firm D call. Trimming removed 10 bases from V and 7 bases from J, with 17 bases in between. The CDR3 has 12 amino acids. The germline V gene encodes CDR1 SGHRS and CDR2 YFSETQ. The CDR3 DNA reads as TGCGCCCTATGGAGGGCCCCGGGTGAAGCTTTCTTT. This sequence encodes CALWRAPGEAFF.

The V and J genes are TRBV30 and TRBJ2-1; the match to TRBD2 covers 7 bases. In germline, CDR1 is GTSNPN, CDR2 SVGIG (reference sequence). The J segment lost 6 bases and the V segment lost 2 bases, leaving 7 bases of the junction unmatched. CDR3 length equals 14 residues. CDR3 coding DNA: TGTGCCTGGAGTAGGGGCAGGGAGGGCAATGAGCAGTTCTTC. Its protein is CAWSRGREGNEQFF.

This clonotype was recorded at least ten times. The chain recombines TRBV20-1 with TRBJ2-7; 9 nucleotides align to TRBD2. CDR1 is DFQATT, CDR2 SNEGSKA, per germline (reference sequence). This CDR3 comprises 15 residues. The ends lost 1 base at V and 0 bases at J; junction bases unmatched: 4. The CDR3 DNA follows: TGCAGTGCTAGAGGTCTAGCGGGACCCTCCTACGAGCAGTACTTC. Its protein is CSARGLAGPSYEQYF.

This clonotype appeared a few times. The chain joins TRBV3-1 to TRBJ1-1, with a tentative D call TRBD1 (6 bases). V lost 2 bases, J lost 5 bases, and 18 bases lay in between. This CDR3 region has 16 residues. Germline CDR1 reads LGHDT; CDR2 reads YNNKEL (reference sequence). The chain's CDR3 is CASSQTSREGGTEAFF. CDR3 nucleotides: TGTGCCAGCAGCCAAACATCCCGGGAGGGGGGGACTGAAGCTTTCTTT.

This clonotype was recorded many times. The CDR3: CASNGLGSNQPQHF. The CDR3 bases are TGTGCCAGCAATGGACTCGGAAGCAATCAGCCCCAGCATTTT. The rearrangement uses TRBV27 and TRBJ1-5; unclear D gene. CDR1 and CDR2 (germline): MNHEY, SMNVEV (reference sequence). Trimming left V 7 bases short and J 1 base short, with 11 bases between. The CDR3 loop spans 14 amino acids.

This clonotype was recorded many times. V usage is TRBV29-1 and J usage is TRBJ2-7, with D perhaps matching TRBD1 (5 bases). The germline gives CDR1 SQVTM, CDR2 ANQGSEA. CDR3 length equals 12 residues. The V end lost 7 bases, the J end lost 3 bases, and 13 bases lay between the germline ends. The CDR3 region is CSARDRNYEQYF. The CDR3 nucleotides are TGCAGCGCACGAGACAGAAACTACGAGCAGTACTTC.

In this sample, this clonotype turned up a few times. V is TRBV5-1 and J is TRBJ1-1; D is uncertain. With 4 bases removed from V and 4 bases from J, the gap between germline ends came to 14 bases. Germline CDR1 is SGHRS and CDR2 is YFSETQ. The CDR3 is 14 residues long. CDR3 nucleotide sequence: TGCGCCAGCAGCCCGGGCCAACTGAGCACTGAAGCTTTCTTT. Translated: CASSPGQLSTEAFF.

There are many counts of this clonotype. CDR3 coding DNA: TGTGCCAGCAGCCCAGTGGCGGGACCGAATGAGCAGTTCTTC. The encoded protein is CASSPVAGPNEQFF. V gene TRBV11-2 combines with J gene TRBJ2-1; D may be TRBD2 (6 bases). CDR1 and CDR2 from the germline V gene are SGHAT and FQNNGV. The CDR3 spans 14 residues. The V end lost 5 bases, the J end lost 7 bases, and 15 bases lay between the germline ends.

This clonotype appeared many times. V and J are TRBV28 and TRBJ2-1; 10 bases align to TRBD2. CDR3 length equals 14 residues. Per the germline V gene, CDR1 is MDHEN and CDR2 is SYDVKM. Unmatched junction bases numbered 6, after V lost 6 bases and J lost 7 bases. DNA of the CDR3: TGTGCCAGCAGGACACTAGCGGGAACGAATGAGCAGTTCTTC. Translated: CASRTLAGTNEQFF.